This TCR beta chain was identified in a study of human T cells and chemical hapten exposure. Study observations and caveats: The study found that DPC sensitization did not change TCRs above 1 in 1000 frequency. Expanded TCRs were compared with controls, and the expanded TCRs formed significantly more large CDR3 similarity clusters.

This clonotype was found many times. Its antigen remains unidentified. The time point is: patch test 3, about 24 weeks after DPC sensitization. Treatment here: therapeutic diphenylcyclopropenone sensitization with weekly scalp DPC. Patch tests were applied only after blood draws. TCRdb re-analysed the RACE reads in MiXCR, keeping a single row per CDR3 protein. Altogether around 110,000 distinct CDR3 sequences are present, roughly 12% being singletons, with the ten largest covering 2.4%. CDR3 length: 16 residues. Germline V gives CDR1 SGHRS, CDR2 YFSETQ. With 6 bases removed from V and 0 bases from J, the gap between germline ends came to 16 bases.

The origin of this receptor is a woman in her forties or fifties with alopecia areata. Some clones in this sample may be carry-over from other donors' samples. Here the sequenced sample was whole blood, taken in connection with sensitization to the hapten diphenylcyclopropenone (DPC). The chain is built from TRBV5-1 and TRBJ1-3; D might be TRBD1 (5 bases). DNA of the CDR3: TGCGCCAGCATGCCTGGGGGGACCCACTCTGGAAACACCATATATTTT. It is translated as CASMPGGTHSGNTIYF.